The source of this TCR beta chain is a study of lymphopenia after photon versus proton radiotherapy. Overall study results and limits: After lymphocyte nadir, photon-treated repertoires showed oligoclonal expansion, especially CD8+ Temra. A bigger post-nadir fall in TCR diversity correlated inversely with survival time in deceased patients.

Produced via immunoSEQ multiplex PCR; TCRdb's table is partial and in-frame only. The repertoire has over 50,000 clones, around 85% of them found once; the top ten carry around 2.1%. Regarding this clone: Its antigen is still unknown.

Trimming pared 2 bases from V and 7 bases from J, leaving 11 bases between. The CDR3 consists of 13 residues. Germline loops: CDR1 SGHNT, CDR2 YYREEE (reference sequence). The sequencing used peripheral blood, collected from a patient treated with photon-based radiotherapy. The V gene is TRBV5-4, the J gene TRBJ2-3, with D perhaps TRBD1 (6 bases). This sequence was found in a man aged 35-49 years with gastric cancer. This CDR3 is CASSLQGRNTQYF. The DNA of the CDR3 is TGTGCCAGCAGCTTACAGGGCAGGAATACGCAGTATTTT.